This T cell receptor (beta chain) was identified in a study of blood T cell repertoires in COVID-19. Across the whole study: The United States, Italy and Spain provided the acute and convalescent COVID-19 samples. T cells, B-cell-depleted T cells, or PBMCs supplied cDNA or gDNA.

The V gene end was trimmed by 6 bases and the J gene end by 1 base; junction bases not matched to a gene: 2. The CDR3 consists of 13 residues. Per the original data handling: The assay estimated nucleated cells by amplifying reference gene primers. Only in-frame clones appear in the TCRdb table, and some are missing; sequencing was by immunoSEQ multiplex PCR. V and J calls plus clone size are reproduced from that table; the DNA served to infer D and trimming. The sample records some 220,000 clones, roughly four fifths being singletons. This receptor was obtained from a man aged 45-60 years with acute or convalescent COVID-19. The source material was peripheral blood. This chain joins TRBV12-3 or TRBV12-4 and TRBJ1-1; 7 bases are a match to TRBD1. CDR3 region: CASRAGGNTEAFF. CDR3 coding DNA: TGTGCCAGCAGGGCAGGGGGGAACACTGAAGCTTTCTTT.